The 16 T cell receptor beta chains presented below share a single source sample, sequenced in a study of T cell changes during pregnancy in multiple sclerosis. TCRdb's table, derived via immunoSEQ multiplex PCR, lists solely in-frame clones and lacks some. The table has roughly 100,000 clones, roughly 92% seen once. The input for sequencing was peripheral blood, taken after pregnancy. The receptor source for this set is a female donor with multiple sclerosis, enrolled in a pregnancy study.

This chain links TRBV6-1 with TRBJ2-3, with 7 nucleotides matching TRBD2. The CDR3 covers 15 residues. J lost 4 bases, V lost 5 bases, and 9 bases had no gene match. Germline CDR1 and CDR2: MNHNS and SASEGT. DNA of the CDR3: TGTGCCAGCAGTTTGTTACTGGGGGGGGCAGATACGCAGTATTTT. Translating it yields CASSLLLGGADTQYF.

The genes are TRBV7-3 and TRBJ2-1, with 13 bases fitting TRBD2. Trimming at V came to 5 bases and at J to 6 bases, leaving 10 bases not matched to a gene. Germline CDR1 reads SGHTA; CDR2 reads FQGTGA. This CDR3 has 17 residues. The CDR3 reads CASSPPTTSGRSNEQFF. In nucleotides, the CDR3 is TGTGCCAGCAGCCCACCAACGACTAGCGGGAGGTCCAATGAGCAGTTCTTC.

This chain uses TRBV9 with TRBJ1-2; TRBD1 aligns across 9 bases. The CDR3 spans 15 residues. After removal of 2 bases from V and 7 bases from J, the junction contained 9 bases not matched to a gene. Looked up from germline, CDR1 is SGDLS and CDR2 is YYNGEE. The CDR3 sequence is CASSVTTGGRGGYTF. The CDR3 DNA follows: TGTGCCAGCAGCGTGACGACAGGGGGAAGAGGTGGCTACACCTTC. Together with reference TRBV9 and TRBJ1-2, the CDR3 gives the full variable domain: DSGVTQTPKHLITATGQRVTLRCSPRSGDLSVYWYQQSLDQGLQFLIQYYNGEERAKGNILERFSAQQFPDLHSELNLSSLELGDSALYFCASSVTTGGRGGYTFGSGTRLTVV.

Only one count was recorded for this clone. This sequence joins TRBV7-3 and TRBJ2-7; a weak D match, TRBD1 (5 bases). V lost 1 base, J lost 4 bases, and 8 bases lay in between. Germline CDR1 and CDR2: SGHTA and FQGTGA. This CDR3 comprises 13 residues. The CDR3 DNA follows: TGTGCCAGCAGCTTAAGTCAGGGTTACGAGCAGTACTTC. Translation gives CASSLSQGYEQYF. Based on the CDR3 plus reference TRBV7-3 and TRBJ2-7, the full variable domain is GAGVSQTPSNKVTEKGKYVELRCDPISGHTALYWYRQSLGQGPEFLIYFQGTGAADDSGLPNDRFFAVRPEGSVSTLKIQRTERGDSAVYLCASSLSQGYEQYFGPGTRLTVT.

This clone appeared a few times. The chain recombines TRBV9 with TRBJ2-2, with D maybe TRBD1 (5 bases). CDR3 size: 19 residues. CDR1 is SGDLS and CDR2 is YYNGEE in the germline V gene. V lost 4 bases and J lost 1, with 23 bases in between. CDR3: CASSLLDNSPIKNTGELFF. CDR3 bases: TGTGCCAGCAGCCTCTTGGACAATTCCCCTATCAAGAACACCGGGGAGCTGTTTTTT.

The chain links TRBV10-2 to TRBJ2-7; TRBD1 aligns across 7 bases. CDR1 WSHSY and CDR2 SAAADI come from the germline V gene. Germline trimming cut 6 bases from V and 3 bases from J; bases unmatched to any gene: 5. The length of the CDR3 is 13 residues. The CDR3 DNA sequence: TGCGCCAGCAGAGACAGGGTTCTCTACGAGCAGTACTTC. It specifies CASRDRVLYEQYF.

The chain carries TRBV7-3 and TRBJ2-1; 8 bases are a match to TRBD2. V shed 5 bases and J 6 bases; nucleotides not matched to a gene: 9. CDR1 and CDR2 from the germline V gene are SGHTA and FQGTGA. This CDR3 has 15 residues. CDR3 nucleotide sequence: TGTGCCAGCAGCCGCAGCGGGAGCTCACGCAATGAGCAGTTCTTC. Protein: CASSRSGSSRNEQFF.

The count of this clone is one. This chain links TRBV19 with TRBJ1-2; 7 positions match TRBD1. V lost 7 bases and J lost 1; bases outside the gene matches: 9. Per the germline V gene, CDR1 is LNHDA and CDR2 is SQIVND (reference sequence). The CDR3 loop spans 15 amino acids. The CDR3 region is CASIEPGQVNYGYTF. CDR3 sequence (DNA): TGTGCCAGTATTGAACCCGGACAGGTTAACTATGGCTACACCTTC.

The chain employs TRBV5-8 and TRBJ2-1; 11 positions agree with TRBD2. Germline V lookup: CDR1 SGHTS, CDR2 YDEGEE. V dropped 4 bases and J dropped 4; count of bases not matched to a gene: 10. The CDR3 has 17 amino acids. The CDR3 sequence is CASSNPGLAVSYNEQFF. As DNA, the CDR3 is TGTGCCAGCAGCAACCCGGGACTAGCGGTCTCGTACAATGAGCAGTTCTTC.

The V gene is TRBV9, the J gene TRBJ2-3, with D perhaps TRBD2 (6 bases). Germline CDR1 is SGDLS and CDR2 is YYNGEE. The germline V and J ends were trimmed by 2 bases and 4 bases, with 8 bases remaining between them. The length of the CDR3 is 13 residues. Written as DNA, the CDR3 is TGTGCCAGCAGCGTCGGAGGGGCAGATACGCAGTATTTT. It encodes CASSVGGADTQYF. The whole variable domain, filled in from reference TRBV9 and TRBJ2-3, reads DSGVTQTPKHLITATGQRVTLRCSPRSGDLSVYWYQQSLDQGLQFLIQYYNGEERAKGNILERFSAQQFPDLHSELNLSSLELGDSALYFCASSVGGADTQYFGPGTRLTVL.

The chain carries TRBV5-4 and TRBJ1-1; tentatively, D is TRBD1 (6 bases). The CDR3 extends over 13 amino acids. Trimming took 5 bases from V and 1 from J, leaving 9 bases between them. The germline V gene encodes CDR1 SGHNT and CDR2 YYREEE (reference sequence). This CDR3 reads CASRSGQNTEAFF. CDR3 coding DNA: TGTGCCAGCAGATCGGGACAGAACACTGAAGCTTTCTTT.

CDR3 DNA: TGTGCCAGCAGCTTAGTTCAGGGCGGCACTGAAGCTTTCTTT. Its translation is CASSLVQGGTEAFF. This chain connects TRBV7-8 to TRBJ1-1, with D possibly TRBD1 on 5 matching bases. CDR1 and CDR2 from the germline V gene are SGHVS and FQNEAQ. Trimming stripped 1 base from V and 4 bases from J, with 10 bases between. The CDR3 length is 14 residues.

The rearrangement uses TRBV11-2 and TRBJ2-7; D is perhaps TRBD1 (6 bases). Germline loops: CDR1 SGHAT, CDR2 FQNNGV. There are 16 residues in the CDR3. The V and J ends lost 2 bases and 4 bases respectively, with 18 bases between them. DNA for the CDR3: TGTGCCAGCAGCTTAAACCCCCGAGGGGGTAGTTACGAGCAGTACTTC. This encodes CASSLNPRGGSYEQYF.

The chain links TRBV19 to TRBJ2-7, with 8 bases fitting TRBD1. With V trimmed by 4 bases and J by 6 bases, 8 bases remained unmatched. The CDR3 covers 14 residues. The germline V gene has CDR1 LNHDA and CDR2 SQIVND (reference sequence). Here the CDR3 DNA reads TGTGCCAGTAGTACCCGGACAGGGAACGGCGAGCAGTACTTC. This codes for CASSTRTGNGEQYF.

The gene calls are TRBV9 and TRBJ2-1, with D possibly being TRBD2 (6 bases). This CDR3 contains 14 residues. CDR1 is SGDLS and CDR2 is YYNGEE in the germline V gene. V lost 4 bases to trimming and J lost 9 bases, with 17 bases between them. The CDR3 region is CASSPEMRGGEQFF. The CDR3, as DNA: TGTGCCAGCAGCCCCGAAATGAGGGGAGGTGAGCAGTTCTTC.

A single count supports this clone. The chain uses TRBV28 and TRBJ1-2; tentative D call: TRBD1 (6 bases). The CDR3 runs to 15 residues. Germline CDR1 reads MDHEN; CDR2 reads SYDVKM. Trimming took 3 bases from V and 5 from J, leaving 16 bases between them. The CDR3 DNA reads as TGTGCCAGCAGTTTCGGGACACTCGGGGATTATGGCTACACCTTC. Its translation is CASSFGTLGDYGYTF.